Reported below is one TCR beta chain. The sample is drawn from a study of CD8 T cells in Susac syndrome. The germline V and J ends were trimmed by 7 bases and 9 bases, with 10 bases remaining between them. This CDR3 is built from 11 residues. Germline loops: CDR1 SNHLY, CDR2 FYNNEI. The multiple sclerosis controls consisted of treatment-naive patients with relapsing-remitting disease, either stable or active. While CD8+ and CD4+ T cells were isolated negatively, TEMRA cells were enriched by FACS. The authors reverse transcribed about 0.5 to 1 ug RNA with random hexamers. TCRdb reanalysed the immunoSEQ multiplex PCR reads using MiXCR and keeps one entry per CDR3 protein. Altogether around 180,000 distinct CDR3 sequences are present, roughly 95% being singletons, with the ten largest covering 0.15% to 0.2%.

Source material: CD8+ T cells from PBMCs. The chain couples TRBV2 to TRBJ2-1, with D possibly TRBD2 on 6 matching bases. This TCR was sampled from a human donor with multiple sclerosis. The CDR3 DNA is TGTGCCAGCATACACGGGGGTGAGCAGTTCTTC. Protein sequence: CASIHGGEQFF.